One T cell receptor beta chain is described in this entry. No antigen is known for it. Base qualities are missing; no much larger clone stands one base away. The data belong to a study of PD-1 blockade in classical Hodgkin lymphoma (dated by TCRdb to the early 2020s). For context, the study as a whole: A peripheral blood immune signature of response to PD-1 blockade in classical Hodgkin lymphoma was defined using TCR beta sequencing and CyTOF.

Taken with the paper, the label for time point translates to: newly diagnosed, previously untreated cHL patient sample. To serve as a comparison group for the relapsed/refractory trial patients, PBMCs were sequenced from patients with newly diagnosed, previously untreated classical Hodgkin lymphoma. Peripheral blood was collected in 8 mL Vacutainer Cell Preparation Tubes, from which PBMCs were isolated by centrifugation and then cryopreserved. CDR1 and CDR2 are read off the germline V gene as SGHAT and FQNNGV. CDR3 length: 15 amino acids, cysteine to phenylalanine. The kept DNA is CDR3 alone, 45 bases in frame from the first base. V ends up 6 bases short and J 7 bases short, with an unmatched junction base count of 7. Findings and caveats that apply to the study as a whole: Newly diagnosed patients were reported to have lower baseline TCR diversity than healthy donors, and relapsed/refractory patients were reported to have lower baseline TCR diversity still. The study was restricted to a single clinical trial cohort, and the causes of repertoire differences, possibly disease activity or prior therapy, were left undefined.

The Qiagen DNeasy kit was used to extract genomic DNA both from unsorted PBMCs and from the negatively selected CD4+ and CD8+ fractions. Using primers that anneal to V and J segments, immunoSEQ multiplex PCR amplified the TCR beta CDR3 regions. A synthetic immune receptor repertoire was used to minimize amplification bias, and any residual bias was removed computationally once sequencing was done. Under the source paper's analysis protocol: Custom Python scripts were used to quantify repertoire diversity as the Shannon entropy index. Unsorted, CD4+ and CD8+ repertoires were analyzed separately, except for combined analyses in which CD4+ and CD8+ sequences were merged in silico. TCRdb's version of the immuneACCESS table is confined to in-frame rearrangements and falls short of the full clone set. An unresolved V gene accounts for under half of the shortfall where checked; the remainder is of unknown origin. The DNA was the basis for D and trimming; V, J and clone size are from that table. This sample holds tens of thousands of clones; approximately 94% were observed only once. The ten top clones hold 2% to 2.5% of the sample.

This chain joins TRBV11-2 to TRBJ1-6; 9 central bases correspond to TRBD1. Sequencing was done on a sample of peripheral blood mononuclear cells (PBMCs). This TCR was sampled from a human donor with classical Hodgkin lymphoma. The CDR3 protein sequence reads: CASRDTGTGNSPLHF. The DNA reads TGTGCCAGCAGGGATACCGGGACAGGGAATTCACCCCTCCACTTT. The entire variable domain, with the stretches around the CDR3 drawn from the reference TRBV11-2 and TRBJ1-6 proteins, is EAGVAQSPRYKIIEKRQSVAFWCNPISGHATLYWYQQILGQGPKLLIQFQNNGVVDDSQLPKDRFSAERLKGVDSTLKIQPAKLEDSAVYLCASRDTGTGNSPLHFGNGTRLTVT.